The present entry profiles one TCR beta chain with its context. The record originates from a study of blood T cell repertoires in COVID-19. Study-wide background: COVID-19 samples, acute and convalescent, were from the United States, Italy and Spain. Nucleic acid was either cDNA or gDNA, and it came from T cells, B-cell-depleted T cells, or PBMCs.

Assay: immunoSEQ multiplex PCR; the TCRdb copy retains only in-frame clones and omits some. The data hold roughly 150,000 clones, with more than 65% observed a single time. Germline-derived CDR1 and CDR2 are SGHDT and YYEEEE. V lost 4 bases and J 3 bases, leaving 16 bases between the germline ends. There are 15 residues in the CDR3. Seattle patients were enrolled while actively infected and followed longitudinally. Sequenced input: peripheral blood. The TCR sequence derives from a woman aged 60-75 years with COVID-19, enrolled during active disease. The chain carries TRBV5-6 and TRBJ1-2; a possible D gene is TRBD1 (6 bases). This CDR3 reads CASSPGGGAHYGYTF. The CDR3 region has the DNA TGTGCCAGCAGCCCGGGTGGGGGCGCACACTATGGCTACACCTTC.